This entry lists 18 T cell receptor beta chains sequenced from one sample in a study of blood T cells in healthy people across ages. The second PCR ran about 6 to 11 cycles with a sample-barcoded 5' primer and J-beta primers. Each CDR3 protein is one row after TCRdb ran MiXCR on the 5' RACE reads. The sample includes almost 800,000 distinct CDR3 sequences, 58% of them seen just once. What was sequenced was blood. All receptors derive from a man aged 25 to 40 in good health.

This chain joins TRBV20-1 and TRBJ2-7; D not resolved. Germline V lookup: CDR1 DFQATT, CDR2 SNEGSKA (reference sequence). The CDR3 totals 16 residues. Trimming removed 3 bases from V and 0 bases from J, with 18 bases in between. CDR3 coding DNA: TGCAGTGCTAGCTCGGCTCTGACGGTGAGCTCCTACGAGCAGTACTTC. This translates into CSASSALTVSSYEQYF.

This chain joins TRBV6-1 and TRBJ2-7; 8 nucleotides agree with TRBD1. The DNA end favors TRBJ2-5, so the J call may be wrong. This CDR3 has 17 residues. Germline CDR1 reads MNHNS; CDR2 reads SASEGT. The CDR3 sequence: CASRRTPGQGGQETQYF. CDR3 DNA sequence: TGTGCCAGCCGGAGAACCCCCGGACAGGGAGGTCAAGAGACCCAGTACTTC.

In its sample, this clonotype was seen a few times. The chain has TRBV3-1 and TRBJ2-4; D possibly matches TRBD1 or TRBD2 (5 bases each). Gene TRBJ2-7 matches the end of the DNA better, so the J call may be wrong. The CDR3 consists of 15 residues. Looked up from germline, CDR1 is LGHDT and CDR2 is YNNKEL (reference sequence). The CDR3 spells CASSQVLRGGYEQYF. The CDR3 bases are TGTGCCAGCAGCCAAGTCTTACGGGGCGGCTACGAGCAGTACTTC.

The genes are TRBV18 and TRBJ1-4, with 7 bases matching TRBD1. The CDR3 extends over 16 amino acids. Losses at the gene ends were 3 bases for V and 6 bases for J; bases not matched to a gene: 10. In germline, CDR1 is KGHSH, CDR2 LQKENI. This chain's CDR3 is CASSPGKTGQDEKLFF. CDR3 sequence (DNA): TGTGCCAGCTCACCTGGGAAGACAGGGCAGGATGAAAAACTGTTTTTT.

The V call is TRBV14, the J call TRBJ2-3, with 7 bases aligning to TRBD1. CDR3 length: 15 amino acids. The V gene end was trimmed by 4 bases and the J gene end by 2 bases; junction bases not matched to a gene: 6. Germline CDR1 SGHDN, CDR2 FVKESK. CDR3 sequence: CASSPIQGITDTQYF. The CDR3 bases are TGTGCCAGCAGCCCAATACAGGGGATCACAGATACGCAGTATTTT.

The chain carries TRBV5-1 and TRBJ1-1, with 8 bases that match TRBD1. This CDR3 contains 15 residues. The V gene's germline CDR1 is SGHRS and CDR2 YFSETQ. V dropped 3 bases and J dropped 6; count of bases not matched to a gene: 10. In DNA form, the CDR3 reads TGCGCCAGCAGCTCGTTCGGACAGGGAGATGCTGAAGCTTTCTTT. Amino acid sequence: CASSSFGQGDAEAFF. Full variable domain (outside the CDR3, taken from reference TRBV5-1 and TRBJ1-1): KAGVTQTPRYLIKTRGQQVTLSCSPISGHRSVSWYQQTPGQGLQFLFEYFSETQRNKGNFPGRFSGRQFSNSRSEMNVSTLELGDSALYLCASSSFGQGDAEAFFGQGTRLTVV.

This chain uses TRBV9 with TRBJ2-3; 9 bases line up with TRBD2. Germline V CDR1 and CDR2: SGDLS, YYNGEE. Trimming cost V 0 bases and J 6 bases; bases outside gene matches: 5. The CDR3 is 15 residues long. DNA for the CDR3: TGTGCCAGCAGCGTAGTATCTAGCGGGGCTGATACGCAGTATTTT. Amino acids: CASSVVSSGADTQYF.

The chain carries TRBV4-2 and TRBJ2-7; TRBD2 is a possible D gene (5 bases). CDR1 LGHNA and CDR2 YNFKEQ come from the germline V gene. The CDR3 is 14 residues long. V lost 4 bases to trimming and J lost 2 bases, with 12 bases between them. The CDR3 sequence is CASSRGGLPYEQYF. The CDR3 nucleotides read TGTGCCAGCAGCCGAGGCGGGTTGCCCTACGAGCAGTACTTC.

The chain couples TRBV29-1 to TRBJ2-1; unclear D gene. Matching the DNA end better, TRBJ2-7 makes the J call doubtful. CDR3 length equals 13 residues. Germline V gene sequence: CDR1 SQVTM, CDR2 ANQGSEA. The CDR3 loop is CSVEGINYNEQYF. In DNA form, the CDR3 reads TGCAGCGTTGAGGGGATCAACTACAATGAGCAGTACTTC.

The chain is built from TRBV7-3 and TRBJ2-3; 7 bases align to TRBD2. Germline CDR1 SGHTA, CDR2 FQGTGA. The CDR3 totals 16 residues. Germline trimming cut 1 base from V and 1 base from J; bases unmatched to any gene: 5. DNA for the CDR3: TGTGCCAGCAGCTTAAGCAGGGCGGGGGGCACAGATACGCAGTATTTT. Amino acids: CASSLSRAGGTDTQYF.

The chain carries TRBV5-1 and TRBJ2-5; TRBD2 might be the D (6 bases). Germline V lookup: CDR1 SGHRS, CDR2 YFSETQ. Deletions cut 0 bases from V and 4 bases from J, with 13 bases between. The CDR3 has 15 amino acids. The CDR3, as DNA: TGCGCCAGCAGCTTGGCGGGGGTATCAGGAGAGACCCAGTACTTC. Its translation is CASSLAGVSGETQYF. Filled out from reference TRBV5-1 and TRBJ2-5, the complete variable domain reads KAGVTQTPRYLIKTRGQQVTLSCSPISGHRSVSWYQQTPGQGLQFLFEYFSETQRNKGNFPGRFSGRQFSNSRSEMNVSTLELGDSALYLCASSLAGVSGETQYFGPGTRLLVL.

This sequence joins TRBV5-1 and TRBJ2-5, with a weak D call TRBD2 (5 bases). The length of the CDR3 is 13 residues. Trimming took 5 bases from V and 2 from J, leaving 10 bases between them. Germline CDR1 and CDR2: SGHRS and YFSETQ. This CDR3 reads CASRGGPQETQYF. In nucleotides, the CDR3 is TGCGCCAGCAGGGGCGGGCCGCAAGAGACCCAGTACTTC.

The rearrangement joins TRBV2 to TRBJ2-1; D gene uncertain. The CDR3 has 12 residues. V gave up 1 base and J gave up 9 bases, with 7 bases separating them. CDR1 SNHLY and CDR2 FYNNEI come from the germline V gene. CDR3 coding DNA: TGTGCCAGCAGTGAAGAAGATCTTGAGCAGTTCTTC. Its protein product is CASSEEDLEQFF.

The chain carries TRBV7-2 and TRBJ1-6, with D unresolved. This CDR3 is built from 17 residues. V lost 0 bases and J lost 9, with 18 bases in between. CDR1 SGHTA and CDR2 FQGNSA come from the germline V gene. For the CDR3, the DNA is TGTGCCAGCAGCTTAGCACCCCGGGCCTTGGGGATTTCACCCCTCCACTTT. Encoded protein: CASSLAPRALGISPLHF.

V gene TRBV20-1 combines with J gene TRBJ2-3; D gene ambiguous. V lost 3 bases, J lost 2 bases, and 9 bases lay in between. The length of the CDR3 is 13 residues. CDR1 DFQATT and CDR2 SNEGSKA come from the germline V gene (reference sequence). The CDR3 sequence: CSAREPYTDTQYF. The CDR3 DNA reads TGCAGTGCTAGGGAGCCGTACACAGATACGCAGTATTTT.

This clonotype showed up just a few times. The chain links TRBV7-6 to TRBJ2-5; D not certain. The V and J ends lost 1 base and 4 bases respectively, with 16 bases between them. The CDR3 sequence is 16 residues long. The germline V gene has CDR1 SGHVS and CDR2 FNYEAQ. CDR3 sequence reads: CASSLGSSTPPETQYF. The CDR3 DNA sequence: TGTGCCAGCAGCTTAGGAAGTTCGACCCCGCCAGAGACCCAGTACTTC. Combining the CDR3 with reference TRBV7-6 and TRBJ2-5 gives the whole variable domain GAGVSQSPRYKVTKRGQDVALRCDPISGHVSLYWYRQALGQGPEFLTYFNYEAQQDKSGLPNDRFSAERPEGSISTLTIQRTEQRDSAMYRCASSLGSSTPPETQYFGPGTRLLVL.

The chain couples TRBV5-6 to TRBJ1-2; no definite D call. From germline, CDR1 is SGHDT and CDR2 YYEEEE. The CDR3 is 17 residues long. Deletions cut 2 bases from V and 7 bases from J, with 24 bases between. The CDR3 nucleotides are TGTGCCAGCAGCTTAATAGTCCGTATCGGTAGTAGCGGTGGCTACACCTTC. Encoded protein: CASSLIVRIGSSGGYTF.

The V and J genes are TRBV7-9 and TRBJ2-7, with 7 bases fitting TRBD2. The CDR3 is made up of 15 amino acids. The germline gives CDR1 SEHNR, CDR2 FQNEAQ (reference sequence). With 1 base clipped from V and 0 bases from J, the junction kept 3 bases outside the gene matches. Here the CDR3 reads CASSLGEGSSYEQYF. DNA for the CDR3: TGTGCCAGCAGCTTAGGGGAGGGAAGCTCCTACGAGCAGTACTTC.